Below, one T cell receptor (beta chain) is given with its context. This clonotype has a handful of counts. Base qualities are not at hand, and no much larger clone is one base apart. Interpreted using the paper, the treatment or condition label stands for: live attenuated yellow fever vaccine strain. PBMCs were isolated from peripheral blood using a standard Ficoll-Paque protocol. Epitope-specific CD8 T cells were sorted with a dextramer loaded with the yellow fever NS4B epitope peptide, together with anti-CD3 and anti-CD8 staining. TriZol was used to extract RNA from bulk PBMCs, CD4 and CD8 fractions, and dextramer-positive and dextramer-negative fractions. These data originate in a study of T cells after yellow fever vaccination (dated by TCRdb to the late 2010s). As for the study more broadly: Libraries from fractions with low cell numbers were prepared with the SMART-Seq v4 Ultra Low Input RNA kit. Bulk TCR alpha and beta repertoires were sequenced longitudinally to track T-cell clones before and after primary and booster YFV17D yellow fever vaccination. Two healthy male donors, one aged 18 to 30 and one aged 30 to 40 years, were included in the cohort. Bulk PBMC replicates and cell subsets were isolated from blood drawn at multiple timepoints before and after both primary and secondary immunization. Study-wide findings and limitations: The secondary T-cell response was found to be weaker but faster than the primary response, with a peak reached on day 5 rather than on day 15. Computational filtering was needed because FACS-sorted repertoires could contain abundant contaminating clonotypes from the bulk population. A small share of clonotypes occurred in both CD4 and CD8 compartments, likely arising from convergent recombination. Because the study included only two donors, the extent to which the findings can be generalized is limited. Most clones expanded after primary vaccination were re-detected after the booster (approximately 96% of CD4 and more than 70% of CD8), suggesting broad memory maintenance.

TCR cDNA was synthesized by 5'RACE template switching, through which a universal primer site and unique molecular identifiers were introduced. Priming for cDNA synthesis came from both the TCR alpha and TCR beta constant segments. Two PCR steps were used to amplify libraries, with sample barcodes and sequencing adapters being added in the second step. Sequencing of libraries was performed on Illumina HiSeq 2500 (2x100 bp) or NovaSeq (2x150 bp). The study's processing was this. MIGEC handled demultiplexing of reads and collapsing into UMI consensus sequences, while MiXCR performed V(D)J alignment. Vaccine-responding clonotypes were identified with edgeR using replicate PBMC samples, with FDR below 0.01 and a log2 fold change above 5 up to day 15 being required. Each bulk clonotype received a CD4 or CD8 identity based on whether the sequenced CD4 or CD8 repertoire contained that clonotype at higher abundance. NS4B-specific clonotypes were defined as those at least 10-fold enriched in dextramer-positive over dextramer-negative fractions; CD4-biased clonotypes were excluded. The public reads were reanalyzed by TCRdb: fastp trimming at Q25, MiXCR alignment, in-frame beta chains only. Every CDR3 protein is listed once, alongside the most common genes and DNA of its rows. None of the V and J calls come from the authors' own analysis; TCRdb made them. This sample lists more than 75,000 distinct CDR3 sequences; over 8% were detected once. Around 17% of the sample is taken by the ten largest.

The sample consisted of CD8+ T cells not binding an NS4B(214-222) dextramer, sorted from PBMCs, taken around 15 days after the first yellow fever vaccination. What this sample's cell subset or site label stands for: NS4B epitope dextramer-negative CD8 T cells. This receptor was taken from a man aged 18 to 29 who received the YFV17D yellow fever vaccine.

The DNA sequence follows: TGTGCCAGCAGCCCCGGGTCCGCCCGCACAGATACGCAGTATTTT. Its translation is CASSPGSARTDTQYF. The chain is made from TRBV7-3 and TRBJ2-3, with the D gene not confidently named. CDR1 and CDR2 (SGHTA, FQGTGA) derive from the germline V gene. Reading from cysteine to phenylalanine, the CDR3 counts 15 amino acids. Of the read, only the CDR3 DNA is kept; its 45 bases are in frame from base 1. V sheds 5 bases and J sheds 1 base, leaving 13 bases between their ends.